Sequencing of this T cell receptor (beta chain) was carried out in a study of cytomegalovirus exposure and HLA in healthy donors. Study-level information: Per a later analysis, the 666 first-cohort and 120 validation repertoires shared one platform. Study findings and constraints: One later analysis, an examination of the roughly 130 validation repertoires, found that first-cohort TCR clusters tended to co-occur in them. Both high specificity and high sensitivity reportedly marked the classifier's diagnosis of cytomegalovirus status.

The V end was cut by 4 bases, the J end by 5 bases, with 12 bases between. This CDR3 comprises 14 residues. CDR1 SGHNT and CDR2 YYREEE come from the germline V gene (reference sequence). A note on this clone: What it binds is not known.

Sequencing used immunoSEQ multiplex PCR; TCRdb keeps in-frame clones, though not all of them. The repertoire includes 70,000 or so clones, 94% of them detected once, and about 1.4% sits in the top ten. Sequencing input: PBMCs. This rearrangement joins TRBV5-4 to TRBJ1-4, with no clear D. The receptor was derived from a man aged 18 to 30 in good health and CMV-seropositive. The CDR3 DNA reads TGTGCCAGCAGCCTCAAACAGCCGAATGAAAAACTGTTTTTT. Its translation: CASSLKQPNEKLFF.